This T cell receptor beta chain was documented in a study of post-analysis software for immune sequencing data (dated by TCRdb to between 2014 and 2017). Turning to the overall study: Relapsing-remitting, secondary progressive and progressive-relapsing multiple sclerosis were recorded as disease courses, and subtype annotation was lacking for some patients. The patient repertoires were compared against around 11 previously published healthy control repertoires obtained from donors aged 6 to 25 years. A subset of samples was prepared in parallel using single-end sample barcoding, then pooled and co-amplified after Illumina adapter ligation.

To demonstrate the VDJtools post-analysis software, TCR beta repertoires were profiled from the peripheral blood of 10 to 15 young patients with multiple sclerosis. Multiple sclerosis patients were children and adolescents aged roughly 6 to 16 years. Library creation used PCR. Sequencing was carried out with an Illumina HiSeq 2500. To reduce PCR and sequencing biases, unique molecular identifiers were built into the TCR beta cDNA libraries. Roughly 500,000 cDNA molecules were obtained per 1 to 10 million input T cells, so each molecule approximated one T cell. The patient libraries were prepared and sequenced with the same protocol used for the earlier healthy control dataset. Samples belonging to the same batch were prepared together, multiplexed and sequenced on a shared HiSeq lane. Per the source publication's procedure: MIGEC handled the raw barcoded reads, throwing out single-read molecular identifier groups before consensus assembly and CDR3 extraction. Clonotype tables were post-analysed with VDJtools, normalizing diversity by down-sampling all datasets to the smallest sample size. Repertoire overlap clustering matched CDR3 amino acid but not nucleotide sequences to correct batch-related cross-sample contamination. The raw public data were reprocessed by TCRdb itself: fastp quality trimming at Q25, MiXCR clonotype calling, in-frame beta chains only. A single entry per CDR3 protein holds the most common genes and DNA from its merged rows. The V and J calls were determined by TCRdb, not by the authors. Within this sample are fewer than 850,000 distinct CDR3 sequences, with 25% to 30% of them counted one time only. The leading ten clones occupy more than 0.55% of the sample.

Turning to this clonotype: Its antigen is currently not known. No much larger clone exists at a distance of one base, and base qualities are not known.

What the research found in general, with its limitations: Multiple sclerosis patients had significantly lower normalized Chao1 diversity than controls, a result that suggests substantial peripheral T-cell clonal expansion. Four or five TRBV segments, including TRBV5-6, TRBV5-1 and TRBV20-1, were significantly more frequent in patients than controls. The control group was slightly older than the multiple sclerosis patient group. Direct clustering with F measure revealed strong co-clustering of samples prepared in the same batch, which led to a batch-effect correction.

The CDR3 numbers 14 residues from cysteine through phenylalanine. The only DNA kept is the CDR3, 42 bases in frame from the first base. CDR1 and CDR2 were assigned from the germline V gene as SGHTA and FQGNSA. The germline V end is reduced by 6 bases and the J end by 7 bases; junction bases left unmatched: 11. The receptor was isolated from a girl aged 10 to 17 with multiple sclerosis. The receptor chain draws on TRBV7-2 and TRBJ1-2; 7 bases in the middle match TRBD1. Sequenced input: blood. The bases are TGTGCCAGCAGTTCGTACGCTGCAGGGGGTGGCTACACCTTC. Translated, this is CASSSYAAGGGYTF.